This T cell receptor (beta chain) appears in the sequencing data of a study of cytomegalovirus exposure and HLA in healthy donors. Study at large: About 85 million unique TCRs from HLA-typed donors were held in an early release of data. The study's findings and limits: In an earlier analysis, in 540 or so donors, most V segments appeared productive either ~90% or ~30% of the time. Available immune exposure information covered CMV serostatus only.

V dropped 0 bases and J dropped 2 bases, with 11 bases sitting between them. Germline V lookup: CDR1 SGHRS, CDR2 YFSETQ. CDR3 size: 15 residues. It was with 60 Vbeta and 13 Jbeta primers that the PCR ran. This table comes from immunoSEQ multiplex PCR, and its TCRdb copy is limited to in-frame clones, with some not included. The sample consists of 170,000 or so clones, around 79% of them appearing once. On this clone itself: Its specificity is unknown.

This TCR was recovered from a woman in her forties in good health and CMV-seronegative. The gene calls are TRBV5-1 and TRBJ1-1; D may be TRBD1 (6 bases). Sequenced input: PBMCs. The CDR3 here is CASSLEEQGNTEAFF. The CDR3 region has the DNA TGCGCCAGCAGCTTGGAGGAACAGGGTAACACTGAAGCTTTCTTT.